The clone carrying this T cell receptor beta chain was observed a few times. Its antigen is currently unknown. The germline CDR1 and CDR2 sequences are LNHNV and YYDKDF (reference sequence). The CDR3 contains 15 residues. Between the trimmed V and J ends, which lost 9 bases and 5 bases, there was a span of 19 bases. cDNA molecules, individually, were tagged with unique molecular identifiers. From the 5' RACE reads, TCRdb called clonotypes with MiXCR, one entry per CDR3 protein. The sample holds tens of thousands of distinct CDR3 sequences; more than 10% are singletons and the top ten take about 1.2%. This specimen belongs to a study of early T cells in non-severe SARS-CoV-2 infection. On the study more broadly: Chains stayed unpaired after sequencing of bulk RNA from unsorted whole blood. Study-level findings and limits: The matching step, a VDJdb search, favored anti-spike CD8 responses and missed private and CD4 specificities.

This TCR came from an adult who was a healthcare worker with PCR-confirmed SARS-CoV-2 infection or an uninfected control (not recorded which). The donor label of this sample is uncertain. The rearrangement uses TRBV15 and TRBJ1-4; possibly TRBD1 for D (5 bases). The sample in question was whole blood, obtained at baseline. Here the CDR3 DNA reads TGTGCCACTAAGGTCCGCAGGGTGGCGAATGAAAAACTGTTTTTT. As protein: CATKVRRVANEKLFF.